The 5 T cell receptor beta chains below come from one sample, sequenced in a study of T-cell reconstitution after alpha-beta-depleted transplantation in children. Unique molecular identifiers featured in how the TCRbeta library was prepared. One entry per CDR3 protein results from TCRdb running MiXCR on the PCR reads. Of just over 350,000 distinct CDR3 sequences listed, roughly 14% are singletons. Sequencing was performed on PBMCs, taken from the stem cell graft. These receptors came from a human donor who donated a stem cell graft to a child with Fanconi anemia.

This clonotype was observed at least ten times. V and J are TRBV7-2 and TRBJ2-3; no firm D call. Germline CDR1 is SGHTA and CDR2 is FQGNSA. The germline V and J ends were trimmed by 1 base and 4 bases, with 6 bases remaining between them. CDR3 length: 13 residues. Here the CDR3 DNA reads TGTGCCAGCAGCTTAGACCGGCCAGATACGCAGTATTTT. It translates to CASSLDRPDTQYF. Together with reference TRBV7-2 and TRBJ2-3, the CDR3 gives the full variable domain: GAGVSQSPSNKVTEKGKDVELRCDPISGHTALYWYRQSLGQGLEFLIYFQGNSAPDKSGLPSDRFSAERTGGSVSTLTIQRTQQEDSAVYLCASSLDRPDTQYFGPGTRLTVL.

This clonotype was detected only a few times. This chain connects TRBV20-1 to TRBJ2-7; D is tentatively TRBD1 or TRBD2 (5 bases each). The CDR3 consists of 12 residues. V lost 3 bases to trimming and J lost 6 bases, with 12 bases between them. CDR1 and CDR2 from the germline V gene are DFQATT and SNEGSKA (reference sequence). The CDR3, as DNA: TGCAGTGCTAGCCCCCCAGGGACCGAGCAGTACTTC. It is translated as CSASPPGTEQYF.

This clonotype was recorded at least ten times. CDR3 bases: TGCGCCAGCAGCCAAGACCGTTTCGGGGGTGAAAAACTGTTTTTT. It encodes CASSQDRFGGEKLFF. The V call is TRBV4-3, the J call TRBJ1-4; D perhaps matches TRBD1 (5 bases). Per germline, CDR1 LGHNA and CDR2 YSLEER. The germline V and J ends were trimmed by 0 bases and 7 bases, with 12 bases remaining between them. CDR3 length: 15 amino acids.

The CDR3 here is CASSPFGASSGNTIYF. The DNA for the CDR3 is TGCGCCAGCAGCCCGTTCGGGGCTAGCTCTGGAAACACCATATATTTT. This chain links TRBV4-3 with TRBJ1-3; TRBD1 is a possible D gene (5 bases). V shed 4 bases and J shed 0 bases, with 13 bases lying between them. In germline, CDR1 is LGHNA, CDR2 YSLEER. This CDR3 spans 16 amino acids.

The chain combines TRBV5-5 with TRBJ2-1; TRBD1 might be the D (5 bases). This CDR3 is built from 16 residues. Germline V gene data show CDR1 as SGHKS and CDR2 as YYEKEE (reference sequence). The V end was cut by 3 bases, the J end by 0 bases, with 13 bases between. The CDR3 loop reads CASSWGLMSSYNEQFF. In nucleotides, the CDR3 is TGTGCCAGCAGCTGGGGCCTCATGAGCTCCTACAATGAGCAGTTCTTC.